These 14 T cell receptor beta chains share one sample of origin, sequenced in a study of blood T cell repertoires in COVID-19. Sequencing used immunoSEQ multiplex PCR; TCRdb keeps in-frame clones, though not all of them. The table records a few hundred thousand clones, approximately 88% of them present only once. Sequenced: peripheral blood. The receptors come from a man younger than 30 with active or convalescent COVID-19.

This clone was detected only a few times. At one end the junction does not follow the germline gene, possibly because of a read error. J is TRBJ1-5 and V is TRBV6-1; 7 bases line up with TRBD1. This CDR3 spans 14 amino acids. CDR1 and CDR2 (germline): MNHNS, SASEGT. For the CDR3, the DNA is TGTGCCAGCAGGGAAGGGGGCACTGCTCAGCCCCAGCATTTT. The encoded protein is CASREGGTAQPQHF.

V and J are TRBV18 and TRBJ2-5; possibly TRBD2 for D (6 bases). Trimming stripped 2 bases from V and 5 bases from J, with 12 bases between. The V gene's germline CDR1 is KGHSH and CDR2 LQKENI. This CDR3 is built from 14 residues. CDR3 loop: CASSPSSSDETQYF. CDR3 nucleotide sequence: TGTGCCAGCTCACCATCTTCTAGCGATGAGACCCAGTACTTC.

This chain joins TRBV29-1 and TRBJ1-2; 9 nucleotides align to TRBD1. The germline V gene has CDR1 SQVTM and CDR2 ANQGSEA. CDR3 length equals 14 residues. After removal of 7 bases from V and 6 bases from J, the junction contained 12 bases not matched to a gene. CDR3 sequence reads: CSAFPRTGEDGYTF. CDR3 coding DNA: TGCAGCGCCTTCCCCCGGACAGGGGAGGATGGCTACACCTTC.

The V call is TRBV2, the J call TRBJ1-6, with D maybe TRBD1 (6 bases). The CDR3 contains 14 residues. From germline, CDR1 is SNHLY and CDR2 FYNNEI. V was cut by 0 bases and J by 7 bases, with 7 bases left in between. CDR3 bases: TGTGCCAGCAGTGAAGCCAGGGGAAATTCACCCCTCCACTTT. Translation gives CASSEARGNSPLHF.

The chain is built from TRBV9 and TRBJ2-2; TRBD2 is a possible D gene (5 bases). Looked up from germline, CDR1 is SGDLS and CDR2 is YYNGEE. V dropped 0 bases and J dropped 7 bases, with 16 bases sitting between them. CDR3 size: 16 residues. The CDR3 here is CASSVAGRRVGGELFF. DNA of the CDR3: TGTGCCAGCAGCGTAGCCGGTCGGCGGGTGGGCGGGGAGCTGTTTTTT. Together with reference TRBV9 and TRBJ2-2, the CDR3 gives the full variable domain: DSGVTQTPKHLITATGQRVTLRCSPRSGDLSVYWYQQSLDQGLQFLIQYYNGEERAKGNILERFSAQQFPDLHSELNLSSLELGDSALYFCASSVAGRRVGGELFFGEGSRLTVL.

This clone was detected once. The rearrangement links TRBV7-3 to TRBJ1-2; 12 nucleotides match TRBD1. This CDR3 spans 14 amino acids. With V trimmed by 7 bases and J by 8 bases, 8 bases remained unmatched. Per the germline V gene, CDR1 is SGHTA and CDR2 is FQGTGA. This CDR3 is CASTTGQGAEGYTF. DNA for the CDR3: TGTGCCAGCACCACGGGACAGGGGGCAGAAGGCTACACCTTC. Variable domain in full (rest from reference TRBV7-3 and TRBJ1-2): GAGVSQTPSNKVTEKGKYVELRCDPISGHTALYWYRQSLGQGPEFLIYFQGTGAADDSGLPNDRFFAVRPEGSVSTLKIQRTERGDSAVYLCASTTGQGAEGYTFGSGTRLTVV.

The chain couples TRBV5-1 to TRBJ1-4; 8 bases align to TRBD1. The length of the CDR3 is 17 residues. V shed 5 bases and J 3 bases; nucleotides not matched to a gene: 12. CDR1 SGHRS and CDR2 YFSETQ come from the germline V gene. This CDR3 reads CASRRDRNLGANEKLFF. The CDR3 DNA reads as TGCGCCAGCAGACGGGACAGGAACTTAGGGGCTAATGAAAAACTGTTTTTT.

The CDR3: CASSLATGGRGTEAFF. CDR3 in DNA: TGTGCCAGCAGCTTAGCGACAGGGGGCCGGGGCACTGAAGCTTTCTTT. The chain joins TRBV7-2 to TRBJ1-1; 10 nucleotides agree with TRBD1. With V trimmed by 0 bases and J by 4 bases, 5 bases remained unmatched. The germline gives CDR1 SGHTA, CDR2 FQGNSA. The CDR3 consists of 16 residues.

This clone appeared a single time. The V call is TRBV7-9, the J call TRBJ2-5, with TRBD2 as a possible D gene (6 bases). Trimming removed 2 bases from V and 5 bases from J, with 18 bases in between. This CDR3 is built from 16 residues. In germline, CDR1 is SEHNR, CDR2 FQNEAQ (reference sequence). CDR3 sequence reads: CASSLIVGGSDETQYF. In DNA form, the CDR3 reads TGTGCCAGCAGCTTAATTGTGGGGGGATCAGACGAGACCCAGTACTTC.

V usage is TRBV25-1 and J usage is TRBJ2-3; 7 nucleotides agree with TRBD1. CDR1 and CDR2 (germline): MGHDK, SYGVNS. CDR3 size: 17 residues. J was trimmed by 7 bases and V by 3 bases; bases with no gene match: 16. The CDR3 bases are TGTGCCAGCAGTGACCCCCGGACAGGAGATGAGCCGTATACGCAGTATTTT. Translated, it gives CASSDPRTGDEPYTQYF.

The chain is built from TRBV10-3 and TRBJ1-2, with TRBD1 as a possible D gene (6 bases). CDR3 length equals 12 residues. The germline V gene has CDR1 ENHRY and CDR2 SYGVKD. The V gene lost 7 bases and the J gene lost 3 bases, with 9 bases spanning the gap. CDR3 nucleotide sequence: TGTGCCATCACGGGGGGCGACTATGGCTACACCTTC. Residues: CAITGGDYGYTF.

The V call is TRBV4-3, the J call TRBJ2-3, with 11 bases fitting TRBD2. From germline, CDR1 is LGHNA and CDR2 YSLEER. There are 18 residues in the CDR3. The V segment lost 0 bases and the J segment 5 bases; nucleotides outside the gene matches: 10. CDR3: CASSQDWLAGGRRDTQYF. The CDR3 nucleotides are TGCGCCAGCAGCCAAGATTGGCTAGCGGGGGGCAGGAGAGATACGCAGTATTTT.

The rearrangement joins TRBV10-2 to TRBJ2-7; maybe TRBD2 (5 bases). The V end lost 7 bases, the J end lost 3 bases, and 13 bases lay between the germline ends. This CDR3 is built from 13 residues. The germline V gene has CDR1 WSHSY and CDR2 SAAADI. CDR3 nucleotide sequence: TGCGCCAGCAAGGCTAGCTACCACTACGAGCAGTACTTC. It specifies CASKASYHYEQYF.

This sequence joins TRBV2 and TRBJ1-5, with D tentatively TRBD1 (6 bases). V dropped 6 bases and J dropped 5 bases, with 17 bases sitting between them. The germline CDR1 and CDR2 sequences are SNHLY and FYNNEI. This CDR3 has 15 residues. CDR3 amino acids: CASRTYGTIDQPQHF. CDR3 nucleotides: TGTGCCAGCAGAACCTACGGGACAATTGATCAGCCCCAGCATTTT.